This T cell receptor beta chain was documented in a study of blood T cell repertoires in COVID-19 (dated by TCRdb to 2018 to 2021). For the wider study: Samples covering the acute and convalescent phases of COVID-19 were provided by collaborators in the United States, Italy and Spain. The samples were drawn from two sources: the first 160 participants of the ongoing ImmuneRACE study, and 1,000 to 1,500 subjects contributed by 6 global collaborators. The repertoires were released in a freely available public database meant as a resource for research on the immune response to SARS-CoV-2. Subjects who had been exposed to COVID-19, were actively infected with it, or had recovered from it provided the deeply sampled blood TCRbeta repertoires that made up the dataset. The material from the prospective study consisted of cDNA or gDNA derived from T cells, B-cell-depleted T cells, or PBMCs. Where available, HLA class I and class II types were taken from metadata supplied by the sample provider and were not determined by assay-based typing. The sample metadata nearly always contained a de-identified subject ID, COVID-19 status, age in years and sex. Results the study describes overall, beyond this receptor: The amount of clinical and demographic metadata varied by source and participant and was provided uncurated.

Each collaborating institution followed its own protocols to collect whole blood in K2EDTA tubes. For TCRbeta analysis, collaborators shipped samples in one of three forms: frozen whole blood, isolated PBMCs, or DNA extracted from either of those sample types. The immunoSEQ Assay, a bias-controlled multiplex PCR, was used to amplify TCRbeta CDR3 regions from genomic DNA. The authors processed their data as follows. The number of nucleated cells in each sample was estimated from the amplification of reference gene primers within the assay. Sequence reads were collapsed and filtered to measure the absolute abundance of every unique TCRbeta CDR3 rearrangement. Productive Simpson clonality was computed per sample as the square root of Simpson's diversity index over productive rearrangements. The immuneACCESS repertoire file appears here via TCRdb, limited to in-frame rearrangements. These files lack a portion of the clones; in checked studies, under half of the deficit traces to unresolved V genes, and the cause of the others is not known. The V and J calls and clone size are taken from that table; D and trimming were inferred from the DNA. Across this sample there are about 20,000 clones, with 70% to 90% seen only once. The ten top clones hold about 6% of the sample.

This clone was recorded once. The specificity of this receptor is unknown. There are no base qualities to consult, and no much larger clone falls within one base. Its CDR3 holds 15 amino acids, cysteine through phenylalanine. Left in the record is the CDR3 DNA by itself, 45 bases read in frame from the first base. V ends up 3 bases short and J 4 bases short, with an unmatched junction base count of 7. Looking up the germline V gene (reference sequence) yields CDR1 LNHNV and CDR2 YYDKDF. The sequence was obtained from a human donor in a cohort sampled during active COVID-19. This receptor chain uses TRBV15 and TRBJ2-7; the junction holds 9 bases that match TRBD2. Sequences were obtained from peripheral blood. This receptor carries the CDR3 CATSSRAGGGYEQYF. The bases are TGTGCCACCAGCAGTCGAGCGGGAGGAGGTTACGAGCAGTACTTC.